The rows below give T cell receptor beta chains drawn from one sample of a study of CD8 T cell repertoires and HIV-1 epitope variants. Sequencing used immunoSEQ multiplex PCR; TCRdb keeps in-frame clones, though not all of them. Here the sample spans some 87,000 clones, more than 65% being singletons. Sequenced material: uncultured baseline CD8+ T cells from peripheral blood mononuclear cells (PBMCs). The receptors here all came from a male donor with HIV. Each CDR3 is given with its conserved first and last residue. Each record gives: J gene, V gene, clone size, D gene, CDR3 DNA, CDR3 protein. A D gene is named only where the DNA matches it firmly. Not all rows give a size; the values are once, few, many and, for expanded clones, a class.

TRBJ2-3	TRBV9	.	TRBD1	TGTGCCAGCAGCGTTGGACAGGGGTCTCTCACAGATACGCAGTATTTT	CASSVGQGSLTDTQYF
TRBJ1-2	TRBV2	.	TRBD1	TGTGCCAGCAGTGTAAGACAGGGACTTAACTATGGCTACACCTTC	CASSVRQGLNYGYTF
TRBJ2-5	TRBV18	.	.	TGTGCCAGCTCACCAAAAGCGGAGACCCAGTACTTC	CASSPKAETQYF
TRBJ1-1	TRBV18	.	.	TGTGCCAGCTCACTGGCCTTGCGGGGGGGCACTGAAGCTTTCTTT	CASSLALRGGTEAFF
TRBJ2-7	TRBV5-1	once	TRBD2	TGCGCCAGCAGACTCCTAGCGGGAGGCTACGAGCAGTACTTC	CASRLLAGGYEQYF
TRBJ1-4	TRBV28	.	.	TGTGCCGTGAGCATTGCAGGGTTTCGGGAGACAAATGAAAAACTGTTTTTT	CAVSIAGFRETNEKLFF
TRBJ2-3	TRBV6-1	.	.	TGTGCCAGCAGTGAAGCGGAGTCGGGTCCGCAGTATTTT	CASSEAESGPQYF
TRBJ1-5	TRBV4-3	once	.	TGCGCCAGCAGCCAAGATGTAGGGCCCTACAATCAGCCCCAGCATTTT	CASSQDVGPYNQPQHF
TRBJ1-4	TRBV5-1	.	TRBD1	TGCGCCAGCAGCACCGGGGACAGGCTGAATGAAAAACTGTTTTTT	CASSTGDRLNEKLFF
TRBJ2-3	TRBV7-9	.	.	TGTGCCAGCAGTTCTAGCACAGATACGCAGTATTTT	CASSSSTDTQYF
TRBJ2-3	TRBV4-3	few	.	TGCGCCAGCAGCCAGGAGTGGGGAGATACGCAGTATTTT	CASSQEWGDTQYF
TRBJ1-5	TRBV6-4	many	.	TGTGCCGCACGCCGTGGGCAAGCATACCAGCCCCAGCATTTT	CAARRGQAYQPQHF
TRBJ2-1	TRBV9	.	TRBD1	TGTGCCAGCAGCCCAGGCGTTAGGGGGCCCTACAATGAGCAGTTCTTC	CASSPGVRGPYNEQFF
TRBJ1-2	TRBV19	once	TRBD1	TGTGCCAGTAGTATATCCGGGACAGGGGCGGCTGGCTACACCTTC	CASSISGTGAAGYTF
TRBJ2-7	TRBV19	.	TRBD2	TGTGCCAGTAGCGCGAGTGTCGGGGGGTACCACTCCTACGAGCAGTACTTC	CASSASVGGYHSYEQYF
TRBJ1-3	TRBV7-9	.	.	TGTGCCAGCAGTCCGGACGAAGTCTCTGGAAACACCATATATTTT	CASSPDEVSGNTIYF
TRBJ1-1	TRBV29-1	.	TRBD1	TGCAGCGTAGCCCGGGACAGGGATGGTGAAGCTTTCTTT	CSVARDRDGEAFF